Following are 17 T cell receptor beta chains from one sample sequenced in a study of cytomegalovirus exposure and HLA in healthy donors. PCR employed 60 Vbeta and 13 Jbeta primers. Assay used: immunoSEQ multiplex PCR; TCRdb lists only in-frame clones, some missing. This sample has 170,000 or so clones, with more than 65% found just once. The sequenced sample consisted of PBMCs. The receptors shown here come from a man in his fifties in good health and CMV-seropositive.

This chain links TRBV11-2 with TRBJ2-2, with D tentatively TRBD2 (6 bases). CDR3 length: 16 residues. The V end lost 5 bases, the J end lost 4 bases, and 17 bases lay between the germline ends. From germline, CDR1 is SGHAT and CDR2 FQNNGV. The CDR3 loop is CASSGQNYGGTGELFF. As DNA, the CDR3 is TGTGCCAGCAGCGGCCAGAATTACGGGGGCACCGGGGAGCTGTTTTTT.

The J gene is TRBJ2-2, the V gene TRBV5-6; a possible D gene is TRBD1 (5 bases). CDR1 and CDR2 from the germline V gene are SGHDT and YYEEEE. The CDR3 extends over 15 amino acids. Deletions cut 0 bases from V and 4 bases from J, with 10 bases between. The CDR3 sequence: CASSLVGRGTGELFF. CDR3 bases: TGTGCCAGCAGCTTGGTGGGGCGCGGCACCGGGGAGCTGTTTTTT.

This sequence joins TRBV7-9 and TRBJ1-1; the match to TRBD1 covers 7 bases. Germline V gene data show CDR1 as SEHNR and CDR2 as FQNEAQ (reference sequence). V shed 5 bases and J 3 bases; nucleotides not matched to a gene: 9. This CDR3 is 15 amino acids long. This chain's CDR3 is CASSRHTGVYTEAFF. CDR3 DNA: TGTGCCAGCAGCCGCCACACAGGGGTTTACACTGAAGCTTTCTTT.

The rearrangement joins TRBV7-9 to TRBJ2-5; D may be TRBD1 (6 bases). V was shortened by 5 bases and J by 4 bases, with 17 bases between the two germline ends. CDR3 length equals 15 residues. CDR1 is SEHNR and CDR2 is FQNEAQ in the germline V gene (reference sequence). The CDR3 is CASSPTGQRAETQYF. The CDR3 coding sequence is TGTGCCAGCAGCCCGACAGGACAAAGAGCAGAGACCCAGTACTTC.

The J gene is TRBJ1-5, the V gene TRBV19, with 10 bases fitting TRBD1. This CDR3 comprises 16 residues. V shed 4 bases, J shed 2 bases, and the junction held 5 bases outside the gene matches. Germline loops: CDR1 LNHDA, CDR2 SQIVND (reference sequence). The CDR3 spells CASSTGQGGGNQPQHF. CDR3 DNA: TGTGCCAGTAGTACAGGACAGGGGGGCGGCAATCAGCCCCAGCATTTT. Full variable domain (missing parts from reference TRBV19 and TRBJ1-5): DGGITQSPKYLFRKEGQNVTLSCEQNLNHDAMYWYRQDPGQGLRLIYYSQIVNDFQKGDIAEGYSVSREKKESFPLTVTSAQKNPTAFYLCASSTGQGGGNQPQHFGDGTRLSIL.

The J gene is TRBJ1-4, the V gene TRBV7-9; TRBD1 is a possible D gene (6 bases). V dropped 5 bases and J dropped 4 bases, with 11 bases sitting between them. This CDR3 is built from 14 residues. Germline values: CDR1 SEHNR, CDR2 FQNEAQ (reference sequence). CDR3 coding DNA: TGTGCCAGCAGCCCATGGACAGTTAATGAAAAACTGTTTTTT. Its protein product is CASSPWTVNEKLFF.

V and J are TRBV19 and TRBJ2-5; 9 bases map to TRBD2. Germline V gene sequence: CDR1 LNHDA, CDR2 SQIVND (reference sequence). Trimming at V came to 4 bases and at J to 3 bases, leaving 6 bases not matched to a gene. The CDR3 has 15 residues. The CDR3 here is CASSRRSSGKETQYF. The CDR3 nucleotides are TGTGCCAGTAGTAGGAGGTCTAGCGGGAAAGAGACCCAGTACTTC.

This rearrangement joins TRBV7-3 to TRBJ2-3, with D possibly being TRBD2 (6 bases). Germline CDR1 SGHTA, CDR2 FQGTGA. This CDR3 is built from 13 residues. Trimming removed 5 bases at V and 6 bases at J, with 12 bases between. CDR3 sequence reads: CASSPLGGDTQYF. The CDR3 DNA is TGTGCCAGCAGCCCCCTGGGAGGTGATACGCAGTATTTT.

J is TRBJ2-3 and V is TRBV27; TRBD1 aligns across 8 bases. V was pared by 4 bases and J by 4 bases, with 7 bases of the junction left unmatched. Germline assignment: CDR1 MNHEY and CDR2 SMNVEV (reference sequence). This CDR3 contains 15 residues. The CDR3 sequence: CASSSRTGSADTQYF. The CDR3 nucleotides are TGTGCCAGCAGTTCCCGGACAGGGTCCGCAGATACGCAGTATTTT.

The rearrangement joins TRBV28 to TRBJ1-5, with a weak D call TRBD1 (5 bases). Trimming took off 10 bases at V and 4 bases at J, with 17 bases between the two ends. CDR1 is MDHEN and CDR2 is SYDVKM in the germline V gene. CDR3 size: 14 residues. CDR3 DNA sequence: TGTGCCACTCATCCGACAGCTTTTAATCAGCCCCAGCATTTT. Amino acids: CATHPTAFNQPQHF.

The J gene is TRBJ2-3, the V gene TRBV18; D is perhaps TRBD1 (5 bases). CDR1 KGHSH and CDR2 LQKENI come from the germline V gene. The CDR3 consists of 15 residues. Deletions cut 1 base from V and 1 base from J, with 9 bases between. The CDR3 DNA reads TGTGCCAGCTCACCACTCCAGGGTCGCACAGATACGCAGTATTTT. It yields the protein CASSPLQGRTDTQYF.

This clone was seen once. This chain connects TRBV7-9 to TRBJ1-6; D gene uncertain. The CDR3 extends over 18 amino acids. Germline CDR1 and CDR2: SEHNR and FQNEAQ (reference sequence). Between the trimmed V and J ends, which lost 1 base and 8 bases, there was a span of 21 bases. Written as DNA, the CDR3 is TGTGCCAGCAGCTTAGAGAAGGGAGCGGACCCATTTTATTCACCCCTCCACTTT. Its protein product is CASSLEKGADPFYSPLHF.

CDR3 DNA sequence: TGTGCCAGATTACAGGGACTATGGCCCCAGCATTTT. This codes for CARLQGLWPQHF. This chain links TRBV19 with TRBJ1-5, with D maybe TRBD1 (6 bases). CDR1 LNHDA and CDR2 SQIVND come from the germline V gene (reference sequence). V lost 9 bases and J lost 9, with 15 bases in between. The CDR3 consists of 12 residues.

The V gene is TRBV5-1, the J gene TRBJ1-2, with TRBD1 matching over 7 bases. The junction had 4 bases not matched to a gene; V was cut back by 4 bases and J by 4 bases. This CDR3 is 13 amino acids long. Germline lookup yields CDR1 SGHRS and CDR2 YFSETQ. CDR3: CASSPGTAYGYTF. In DNA, the CDR3 is TGCGCCAGCAGCCCAGGGACAGCCTATGGCTACACCTTC.

V is TRBV5-4 and J is TRBJ1-1; D unclear. This CDR3 has 14 amino acids. Trimming removed 0 bases from V and 5 bases from J, with 11 bases in between. CDR1 and CDR2 from the germline V gene are SGHNT and YYREEE (reference sequence). CDR3 nucleotides: TGTGCCAGCAGCTTGGTCGCCGGGGAGACTGAAGCTTTCTTT. It is translated as CASSLVAGETEAFF.

This chain joins TRBV6-5 and TRBJ1-2, with 7 bases matching TRBD1. Germline CDR1 is MNHEY and CDR2 is SVGAGI. V gave up 2 bases and J gave up 8 bases; unmatched junction bases: 14. This CDR3 comprises 16 residues. The CDR3 sequence is CASSYAPATGSRGYTF. CDR3 DNA: TGTGCCAGCAGTTACGCCCCCGCGACAGGGAGCAGGGGCTACACCTTC.

The chain couples TRBV9 to TRBJ1-6; D not certain. Germline V gene data show CDR1 as SGDLS and CDR2 as YYNGEE. The CDR3 spans 20 residues. Trimming stripped 3 bases from V and 2 bases from J, with 24 bases between. The CDR3 bases are TGTGCCAGCAGCGACCAGTACGCTGAGGCCGAGAGGCCCTATAATTCACCCCTCCACTTT. Residues: CASSDQYAEAERPYNSPLHF.